The 28 T cell receptor beta chains presented below share a single source sample, sequenced in a study of blood T cell repertoires in COVID-19 (dated by TCRdb to 2019 to 2021). Libraries were constructed by the immunoSEQ multiplex PCR assay. TCRdb holds this immuneACCESS table with in-frame rearrangements only. Some clones are missing; in checked studies, unresolved V genes explain under half, and the rest has no known cause. Across this sample there are about 220,000 clones, with about 86% seen only once. The biggest ten clones account for roughly 15% of the sample. Material for sequencing was PBMCs or T cells enriched from blood (not recorded which). The receptors here all came from a woman in her 50s with acute COVID-19.

The chain employs TRBV18 and TRBJ1-5; D uncertain. Trimming pared 2 bases from V and 5 bases from J, leaving 7 bases between. This CDR3 is built from 13 residues. Germline V gene sequence: CDR1 KGHSH, CDR2 LQKENI. The CDR3 sequence is CASSPGEYQPQHF. The CDR3, as DNA: TGTGCCAGCTCACCAGGGGAGTATCAGCCCCAGCATTTT. Full variable domain (remainder filled in from reference TRBV18 and TRBJ1-5): NAGVMQNPRHLVRRRGQEARLRCSPMKGHSHVYWYRQLPEEGLKFMVYLQKENIIDESGMPKERFSAEFPKEGPSILRIQQVVRGDSAAYFCASSPGEYQPQHFGDGTRLSIL.

The chain is built from TRBV28 and TRBJ1-1, with 8 bases fitting TRBD1. The trim removed 6 bases at V and 3 bases at J, leaving 6 bases unmatched. The CDR3 spans 14 residues. Per germline, CDR1 MDHEN and CDR2 SYDVKM. In nucleotides, the CDR3 is TGTGCCAGCAGGAGCGGACAGGGTGACACTGAAGCTTTCTTT. This translates into CASRSGQGDTEAFF.

The chain carries TRBV9 and TRBJ2-5; 12 bases align to TRBD2. The CDR3 covers 17 residues. The germline V gene has CDR1 SGDLS and CDR2 YYNGEE. V shed 0 bases, J shed 2 bases, and the junction held 5 bases outside the gene matches. DNA for the CDR3: TGTGCCAGCAGCGTAGCACCTAGCGGGAGGGGACAAGAGACCCAGTACTTC. Translating gives CASSVAPSGRGQETQYF. The variable domain in full, completed from reference TRBV9 and TRBJ2-5, reads DSGVTQTPKHLITATGQRVTLRCSPRSGDLSVYWYQQSLDQGLQFLIQYYNGEERAKGNILERFSAQQFPDLHSELNLSSLELGDSALYFCASSVAPSGRGQETQYFGPGTRLLVL.

The chain is built from TRBV11-1 and TRBJ2-5, with D unresolved. The length of the CDR3 is 13 residues. Looked up from germline, CDR1 is SGHAT and CDR2 is FQDESV (reference sequence). The V end was cut by 2 bases, the J end by 1 base, with 5 bases between. In DNA form, the CDR3 reads TGTGCCAGCAGCTTAAATATCCAAGAGACCCAGTACTTC. This codes for CASSLNIQETQYF.

The rearrangement uses TRBV6-1 and TRBJ2-5; TRBD2 matches at 7 bases. CDR3 size: 18 residues. Germline CDR1 and CDR2: MNHNS and SASEGT. V shed 4 bases, J shed 0 bases, and the junction held 14 bases outside the gene matches. The CDR3 here is CASSGPSWVAGHQETQYF. The CDR3 DNA reads TGTGCCAGCAGTGGACCCTCCTGGGTAGCGGGTCACCAAGAGACCCAGTACTTC.

The chain links TRBV29-1 to TRBJ1-1; D remains ambiguous. The CDR3 is 12 residues long. Germline V lookup: CDR1 SQVTM, CDR2 ANQGSEA. V lost 4 bases and J 7 bases, leaving 13 bases between the germline ends. The CDR3 spells CSVVERHLEAFF. CDR3 nucleotide sequence: TGCAGCGTTGTGGAGCGCCATCTTGAAGCTTTCTTT.

The chain uses TRBV6-2 or TRBV6-3 and TRBJ1-2, with TRBD1 identical over 7 bases. In germline, CDR1 is MNHEY, CDR2 SVGEGT. V lost 0 bases to trimming and J lost 7 bases; unmatched junction nucleotides: 8. The CDR3 loop spans 15 amino acids. For the CDR3, the DNA is TGTGCCAGCAGTTACTCGTTCGTGACAGGGTCTGGCTACACCTTC. Its translation: CASSYSFVTGSGYTF.

This sequence joins TRBV24-1 and TRBJ1-5; D is unclear. V lost 4 bases and J lost 6, with 6 bases in between. Germline V gene sequence: CDR1 KGHDR, CDR2 SFDVKD. This CDR3 is built from 12 residues. The chain's CDR3 is CATSEGGQPQHF. The CDR3 DNA is TGTGCCACCAGTGAGGGAGGTCAGCCCCAGCATTTT.

The gene calls are TRBV4-3 and TRBJ2-3; TRBD2 is a possible D gene (5 bases). The length of the CDR3 is 14 residues. Per germline, CDR1 LGHNA and CDR2 YSLEER. Trimming stripped 2 bases from V and 10 bases from J, with 16 bases between. The CDR3 spells CASSQQTIARSQYF. CDR3 in DNA: TGCGCCAGCAGCCAACAGACTATAGCGAGGTCGCAGTATTTT.

The V and J genes are TRBV4-2 and TRBJ2-7; 8 nucleotides match TRBD2. The CDR3 consists of 16 residues. Germline CDR1 is LGHNA and CDR2 is YNFKEQ. The V segment lost 1 base and the J segment 2 bases; nucleotides outside the gene matches: 7. This chain's CDR3 is CASSQVWKREPYEQYF. The CDR3 DNA reads TGTGCCAGCAGCCAAGTTTGGAAGCGGGAGCCCTACGAGCAGTACTTC.

The chain recombines TRBV28 with TRBJ2-7; D ambiguous. The germline V and J ends were trimmed by 7 bases and 0 bases, with 10 bases remaining between them. Germline V gene data show CDR1 as MDHEN and CDR2 as SYDVKM. The CDR3 is made up of 13 amino acids. The CDR3 DNA reads TGTGCCAGCACAGGTACACTCTCCTACGAGCAGTACTTC. Amino acid sequence: CASTGTLSYEQYF. Drawing the rest from reference TRBV28 and TRBJ2-7, the complete variable domain is DVKVTQSSRYLVKRTGEKVFLECVQDMDHENMFWYRQDPGLGLRLIYFSYDVKMKEKGDIPEGYSVSREKKERFSLILESASTNQTSMYLCASTGTLSYEQYFGPGTRLTVT.

The chain combines TRBV7-6 with TRBJ2-1; 11 bases line up with TRBD2. The ends lost 1 base at V and 3 bases at J; junction bases unmatched: 8. CDR1 is SGHVS, CDR2 FNYEAQ, per germline. The CDR3 has 18 amino acids. The CDR3 region is CASSLGWSSGRYYNEQFF. As DNA, the CDR3 is TGTGCCAGCAGCTTAGGGTGGTCTAGCGGGAGGTACTACAATGAGCAGTTCTTC.

CDR3 residues: CASSLGVSGNGYTF. The CDR3 DNA is TGTGCCAGCAGTTTAGGTGTGTCAGGGAATGGCTACACCTTC. This rearrangement joins TRBV27 to TRBJ1-2, with D maybe TRBD1 (5 bases). Germline lookup yields CDR1 MNHEY and CDR2 SMNVEV (reference sequence). The CDR3 consists of 14 residues. Trimming left V 2 bases short and J 6 bases short, with 13 bases between.

The chain combines TRBV28 with TRBJ2-7, with D possibly TRBD1 on 6 matching bases. The CDR3 contains 14 residues. Trimming took off 3 bases at V and 3 bases at J, with 12 bases between the two ends. Germline V gene data show CDR1 as MDHEN and CDR2 as SYDVKM. This CDR3 reads CASSLRQDLYEQYF. CDR3 nucleotides: TGTGCCAGCAGTTTGAGACAGGACCTCTACGAGCAGTACTTC.

This clone was seen only once. The chain joins TRBV10-3 to TRBJ2-2; TRBD2 agrees at 10 bases. The CDR3 runs 16 residues. Germline V gene data show CDR1 as ENHRY and CDR2 as SYGVKD. J gave up 6 bases and V 4 bases, and 8 bases lay outside the gene matches. This CDR3 reads CAISGRLAGEPGELFF. DNA of the CDR3: TGTGCCATCAGTGGTCGGCTAGCGGGAGAACCCGGGGAGCTGTTTTTT.

The DNA for the CDR3 is TGCGCCAGCAGCTTGGTGGCTAGCGGGGTCCGGGAGCAGTACTTC. Its translation: CASSLVASGVREQYF. The gene calls are TRBV5-1 and TRBJ2-7, with 9 bases identical to TRBD2. This CDR3 spans 15 amino acids. Germline CDR1 SGHRS, CDR2 YFSETQ. V gave up 0 bases and J gave up 7 bases; unmatched junction bases: 8.

This chain joins TRBV7-2 and TRBJ1-1; possible D gene TRBD1, 5 bases. Germline V gene data show CDR1 as SGHTA and CDR2 as FQGNSA. This CDR3 region has 14 residues. V was pared by 2 bases and J by 1 base, with 8 bases between. CDR3 sequence (DNA): TGTGCCAGCAGCTTAAGGGGTTCGAACACTGAAGCTTTCTTT. Its translation: CASSLRGSNTEAFF.

The V gene is TRBV7-9, the J gene TRBJ1-5, with no clear D. CDR3 length equals 13 residues. Germline V lookup: CDR1 SEHNR, CDR2 FQNEAQ (reference sequence). V was cut by 3 bases and J by 9 bases, with 12 bases left in between. CDR3: CASSLGEKRPQHF. The CDR3 nucleotides are TGTGCCAGCAGCTTGGGAGAAAAGAGGCCCCAGCATTTT. Full variable domain (outside the CDR3, taken from reference TRBV7-9 and TRBJ1-5): DTGVSQNPRHKITKRGQNVTFRCDPISEHNRLYWYRQTLGQGPEFLTYFQNEAQLEKSRLLSDRFSAERPKGSFSTLEIQRTEQGDSAMYLCASSLGEKRPQHFGDGTRLSIL.

The chain uses TRBV28 and TRBJ1-5; 12 nucleotides align to TRBD1. The germline CDR1 and CDR2 sequences are MDHEN and SYDVKM. This CDR3 region has 23 residues. The trim removed 7 bases at V and 0 bases at J, leaving 25 bases unmatched. CDR3 DNA sequence: TGTGCCAGCACCAACGACCCGGGACAGGGGGCAATATGGGGGATATATAGCAATCAGCCCCAGCATTTT. Protein product: CASTNDPGQGAIWGIYSNQPQHF.

The CDR3 DNA is TGTGCCAGCAGCTTAGGTCCTTGGGGGCCCAATCAGCCCCAGCATTTT. This sequence encodes CASSLGPWGPNQPQHF. The rearrangement links TRBV7-2 to TRBJ1-5, with D possibly TRBD1 on 6 matching bases. The ends were cut back, 1 base at V and 3 bases at J, with 13 bases in the middle. CDR1 is SGHTA and CDR2 is FQGNSA in the germline V gene. The CDR3 is 16 amino acids.

The chain recombines TRBV28 with TRBJ1-6; no firm D call. The V gene lost 7 bases and the J gene lost 4 bases, with 5 bases spanning the gap. Germline V lookup: CDR1 MDHEN, CDR2 SYDVKM. The CDR3 runs 12 residues. The CDR3 DNA reads as TGTGCCAGCACCGCGTATAATTCACCCCTCCACTTT. Amino acid sequence: CASTAYNSPLHF. The full variable domain, its missing parts supplied by reference TRBV28 and TRBJ1-6, is DVKVTQSSRYLVKRTGEKVFLECVQDMDHENMFWYRQDPGLGLRLIYFSYDVKMKEKGDIPEGYSVSREKKERFSLILESASTNQTSMYLCASTAYNSPLHFGNGTRLTVT.

The chain joins TRBV2 to TRBJ2-5; D might be TRBD2 (5 bases). The CDR3 runs to 13 residues. V was trimmed by 5 bases and J by 5 bases, leaving 12 bases between them. Germline assignment: CDR1 SNHLY and CDR2 FYNNEI. CDR3 sequence: CASSRPRRETQYF. For the CDR3, the DNA is TGTGCCAGCAGTCGGCCAAGGAGGGAGACCCAGTACTTC.

The chain is built from TRBV7-9 and TRBJ2-1; 7 bases are shared with TRBD1. Germline V CDR1 and CDR2: SEHNR, FQNEAQ (reference sequence). The CDR3 runs 15 residues. The V and J ends lost 2 bases and 4 bases, in that order; junction bases with no gene match: 5. The CDR3 loop is CASSLQPGQYNEQFF. The CDR3 coding sequence is TGTGCCAGCAGCTTACAACCGGGACAGTACAATGAGCAGTTCTTC.

The chain has TRBV12-2 and TRBJ1-3; the listed D gene, TRBD1, was not tested against the DNA. TRBV12-2 is flagged as a pseudogene. The length of the CDR3 is 21 residues. The CDR3 loop reads CASRLEFAGTGRFFSGNTIYF. CDR3 sequence (DNA): TGTGCAAGTCGCTTAGAATTTGCCGGGACAGGGCGCTTTTTCTCTGGAAACACCATATATTTT.

The chain couples TRBV3-1 (or the pseudogene TRBV3-2) to TRBJ1-1; D is unresolved. Trimming stripped 1 base from V and 4 bases from J, with 10 bases between. CDR1 is LGHDT, CDR2 YNNKEL, per germline (reference sequence). The CDR3 is 14 amino acids. The CDR3 region is CASSQAAGFTEAFF. The CDR3 DNA reads TGTGCCAGCAGCCAAGCGGCGGGGTTCACTGAAGCTTTCTTT.

The V and J genes are TRBV5-1 and TRBJ2-1; D gene uncertain. The ends were cut back, 0 bases at V and 9 bases at J, with 7 bases in the middle. Germline V gene sequence: CDR1 SGHRS, CDR2 YFSETQ. The CDR3 contains 12 residues. The CDR3 DNA reads as TGCGCCAGCAGCTTGGAACTTTTTGAGCAGTTCTTC. Translated: CASSLELFEQFF.

The chain joins TRBV15 to TRBJ2-2, with 14 bases lining up with TRBD2. CDR1 LNHNV and CDR2 YYDKDF come from the germline V gene (reference sequence). J was trimmed by 6 bases and V by 1 base; bases with no gene match: 7. The CDR3 contains 18 residues. The CDR3 coding sequence is TGTGCCACCAGCAGAGCAGCAGGGACTAGCGGGAGATCCGGGGAGCTGTTTTTT. Its protein is CATSRAAGTSGRSGELFF.

The V gene is TRBV7-2, the J gene TRBJ2-7, with 11 positions matching TRBD2. In germline, CDR1 is SGHTA, CDR2 FQGNSA. After removal of 5 bases from V and 5 bases from J, the junction contained 5 bases not matched to a gene. CDR3 size: 14 residues. The DNA for the CDR3 is TGTGCCAGCAGCGTGACTAGCGGGACCGACGAGCAGTACTTC. Translating it yields CASSVTSGTDEQYF.